A single sample gave rise to the 28 T cell receptor beta chains below, sequenced in a study of technical replicates of blood from a handful of donors. Produced via immunoSEQ multiplex PCR; TCRdb's table is partial and in-frame only. The top ten hold about 0.39% of the sample, which has roughly 76,000 clones, approximately 94% seen once. The sample was T cells isolated from PBMCs. These receptors came from a human donor in good health.

The chain links TRBV5-6 to TRBJ2-5; 11 bases agree with TRBD2. Germline CDR1 and CDR2: SGHDT and YYEEEE. The V and J ends lost 4 bases and 5 bases, in that order; junction bases with no gene match: 7. The CDR3 has 15 amino acids. CDR3 region: CASSRDSGRAETQYF. The CDR3 DNA reads TGTGCCAGCAGCCGTGATAGCGGGAGGGCGGAGACCCAGTACTTC.

The chain combines TRBV7-3 with TRBJ2-7, with TRBD2 identical over 13 bases. V shed 5 bases and J 2 bases; nucleotides not matched to a gene: 12. The germline gives CDR1 SGHTA, CDR2 FQGTGA. The CDR3 covers 18 residues. As DNA, the CDR3 is TGTGCCAGCAGCGCTACCCCGGGACTAGCGGGGAGGGCCTACGAGCAGTACTTC. Translated: CASSATPGLAGRAYEQYF. Filled out from reference TRBV7-3 and TRBJ2-7, the complete variable domain reads GAGVSQTPSNKVTEKGKYVELRCDPISGHTALYWYRQSLGQGPEFLIYFQGTGAADDSGLPNDRFFAVRPEGSVSTLKIQRTERGDSAVYLCASSATPGLAGRAYEQYFGPGTRLTVT.

This clone has only one observation. The rearrangement uses TRBV29-1 and TRBJ1-2; D call uncertain. The germline V gene has CDR1 SQVTM and CDR2 ANQGSEA. The CDR3 has 13 residues. Deletions cut 4 bases from V and 7 bases from J, with 16 bases between. This CDR3 reads CSVVPNGGTGYTF. CDR3 sequence (DNA): TGCAGCGTTGTTCCTAATGGCGGTACTGGCTACACCTTC.

The chain couples TRBV2 to TRBJ1-2; no reliable D call. The CDR3 totals 13 residues. Deletions cut 3 bases from V and 2 bases from J, with 7 bases between. Per the germline V gene, CDR1 is SNHLY and CDR2 is FYNNEI. The CDR3 loop is CASSDAVNYGYTF. Written as DNA, the CDR3 is TGTGCCAGCAGTGACGCGGTCAACTATGGCTACACCTTC.

The V gene is TRBV2, the J gene TRBJ1-1; no clear D gene. V lost 6 bases and J 4 bases, leaving 9 bases between the germline ends. There are 12 residues in the CDR3. Germline lookup yields CDR1 SNHLY and CDR2 FYNNEI. CDR3 nucleotide sequence: TGTGCCAGCAGCCGGCGGGTCACTGAAGCTTTCTTT. It codes for CASSRRVTEAFF.

In its sample, this clone was seen a few times. V is TRBV5-1 and J is TRBJ1-1, with 7 positions matching TRBD1. From germline, CDR1 is SGHRS and CDR2 YFSETQ. CDR3 size: 13 residues. Germline trimming cut 1 base from V and 4 bases from J; bases unmatched to any gene: 1. CDR3 sequence: CASSLQGGTEAFF. In DNA form, the CDR3 reads TGCGCCAGCAGCTTGCAGGGGGGCACTGAAGCTTTCTTT.

The V call is TRBV29-1, the J call TRBJ1-1, with D unclear. Trimming left V 4 bases short and J 6 bases short, with 18 bases between. The CDR3 runs to 14 residues. Germline V gene data show CDR1 as SQVTM and CDR2 as ANQGSEA. The CDR3 is CSVVSGDQRPEAFF. CDR3 nucleotide sequence: TGCAGCGTTGTGTCCGGGGATCAGCGTCCTGAAGCTTTCTTT.

The chain links TRBV2 to TRBJ2-7; D is unresolved. The CDR3 is made up of 12 amino acids. The V and J ends lost 10 bases and 3 bases respectively, with 13 bases between them. Looked up from germline, CDR1 is SNHLY and CDR2 is FYNNEI. As DNA, the CDR3 is TGTGCCACCTCTAGAGAAAGCTACGAGCAGTACTTC. This sequence encodes CATSRESYEQYF.

The CDR3 reads CASSYAQGDGYTF. The CDR3 DNA follows: TGTGCCAGCAGTTACGCCCAGGGTGATGGCTACACCTTC. The chain carries TRBV6-6 and TRBJ1-2, with a possible D match to TRBD1 (5 bases). Germline V gene data show CDR1 as MNHNY and CDR2 as SVGAGI (reference sequence). The CDR3 is 13 amino acids. Trimming removed 2 bases at V and 6 bases at J, with 10 bases between.

This clone was counted once. The chain is built from TRBV19 and TRBJ1-1; tentative D call: TRBD1 (6 bases). The CDR3 consists of 15 residues. V dropped 4 bases and J dropped 3 bases, with 15 bases sitting between them. Germline assignment: CDR1 LNHDA and CDR2 SQIVND (reference sequence). The CDR3 loop is CASSRGGIADTEAFF. CDR3 nucleotide sequence: TGTGCCAGTAGTAGAGGGGGTATCGCGGACACTGAAGCTTTCTTT.

The chain has TRBV5-4 and TRBJ2-7, with a possible D match to TRBD2 (6 bases). This CDR3 spans 14 amino acids. Germline V lookup: CDR1 SGHNT, CDR2 YYREEE (reference sequence). The germline V and J ends were trimmed by 2 bases and 1 base, with 10 bases remaining between them. This chain's CDR3 is CASSFGSESYEQYF. The CDR3 region has the DNA TGTGCCAGCAGCTTCGGGAGTGAGTCCTACGAGCAGTACTTC.

The rearrangement joins TRBV19 to TRBJ2-7, with 7 bases identical to TRBD2. CDR1 LNHDA and CDR2 SQIVND come from the germline V gene (reference sequence). V was pared by 1 base and J by 6 bases, with 6 bases of the junction left unmatched. The CDR3 contains 14 residues. In DNA form, the CDR3 reads TGTGCCAGTAGTATAGCTGACAGCGGGGTCGAGCAGTACTTC. As protein: CASSIADSGVEQYF. The entire variable domain, with the rest obtained from reference TRBV19 and TRBJ2-7, is as follows: DGGITQSPKYLFRKEGQNVTLSCEQNLNHDAMYWYRQDPGQGLRLIYYSQIVNDFQKGDIAEGYSVSREKKESFPLTVTSAQKNPTAFYLCASSIADSGVEQYFGPGTRLTVT.

The rearrangement links TRBV2 to TRBJ2-2, with D uncertain. The germline gives CDR1 SNHLY, CDR2 FYNNEI. This CDR3 is 15 amino acids long. Trimming cost V 1 base and J 1 base, with 7 bases left between them. In DNA, the CDR3 is TGTGCCAGCAGTGAAGGTTCAGTGAACACCGGGGAGCTGTTTTTT. Translating gives CASSEGSVNTGELFF.

The chain carries TRBV7-9 and TRBJ2-2; D perhaps matches TRBD1 (5 bases). V lost 6 bases and J 4 bases, leaving 15 bases between the germline ends. The CDR3 extends over 15 amino acids. Germline CDR1 is SEHNR and CDR2 is FQNEAQ (reference sequence). CDR3 bases: TGTGCCAGCAGGCTGAACCAGGGATTCACCGGGGAGCTGTTTTTT. Amino acid sequence: CASRLNQGFTGELFF. Drawing the rest from reference TRBV7-9 and TRBJ2-2, the complete variable domain is DTGVSQNPRHKITKRGQNVTFRCDPISEHNRLYWYRQTLGQGPEFLTYFQNEAQLEKSRLLSDRFSAERPKGSFSTLEIQRTEQGDSAMYLCASRLNQGFTGELFFGEGSRLTVL.

The V gene is TRBV7-2, the J gene TRBJ2-7; 12 bases align to TRBD1. Germline V CDR1 and CDR2: SGHTA, FQGNSA. The CDR3 has 14 residues. The V and J ends lost 5 bases and 7 bases, in that order; junction bases with no gene match: 6. The CDR3 here is CASSLGTGGGEQYF. For the CDR3, the DNA is TGTGCCAGCAGCCTAGGGACAGGGGGCGGGGAGCAGTACTTC.

The chain employs TRBV7-8 and TRBJ2-7; D perhaps matches TRBD1 (6 bases). This CDR3 region has 13 residues. The V end lost 4 bases, the J end lost 4 bases, and 11 bases lay between the germline ends. CDR1 and CDR2 (germline): SGHVS, FQNEAQ. The CDR3 nucleotides are TGTGCCAGCAGCTCGATACAGGGATACGAGCAGTACTTC. Protein sequence: CASSSIQGYEQYF.

This rearrangement joins TRBV9 to TRBJ1-5, with a possible D match to TRBD1 (6 bases). V lost 0 bases to trimming and J lost 9 bases, with 10 bases between them. The CDR3 has 13 residues. CDR1 and CDR2 (germline): SGDLS, YYNGEE. The CDR3 region is CASSVADSRPQHF. As DNA, the CDR3 is TGTGCCAGCAGCGTAGCGGACAGTCGGCCCCAGCATTTT.

The chain joins TRBV19 to TRBJ2-1; 9 nucleotides align to TRBD2. CDR3 length equals 15 residues. Germline values: CDR1 LNHDA, CDR2 SQIVND (reference sequence). V dropped 9 bases and J dropped 6; count of bases not matched to a gene: 12. CDR3 sequence (DNA): TGTGCCAGCGAGGAGTTAGCGGGAGTAGGCAATGAGCAGTTCTTC. Protein: CASEELAGVGNEQFF.

This clone came up once. The chain joins TRBV6-1 to TRBJ2-6, with D unresolved. The germline CDR1 and CDR2 sequences are MNHNS and SASEGT. The CDR3 runs 15 residues. The V gene lost 7 bases and the J gene lost 0 bases, with 10 bases spanning the gap. The CDR3 sequence is CASNPLVSGANVLTF. CDR3 DNA sequence: TGTGCCAGCAATCCCCTAGTCTCTGGGGCCAACGTCCTGACTTTC.

V and J are TRBV13 and TRBJ2-4, with 11 bases lining up with TRBD2. CDR1 and CDR2 (germline): PRHDT, FYEKMQ (reference sequence). The CDR3 length is 18 residues. Trimming took 5 bases from V and 8 from J; bases not matched to a gene: 17. CDR3 protein: CASSGYGTSGLSQDIQYF. The CDR3 nucleotides read TGTGCCAGCAGCGGCTACGGGACTAGCGGACTAAGCCAGGACATTCAGTACTTC.

The J gene is TRBJ2-1, the V gene TRBV9; D is unclear. With 1 base removed from V and 9 bases from J, the gap between germline ends came to 14 bases. The CDR3 has 14 amino acids. Germline V lookup: CDR1 SGDLS, CDR2 YYNGEE. DNA of the CDR3: TGTGCCAGCAGCGTAACAAGAAGTGGTCCTGAGCAGTTCTTC. Its translation: CASSVTRSGPEQFF.

The rearrangement links TRBV28 to TRBJ1-3; TRBD1 might be the D (5 bases). This CDR3 spans 14 amino acids. Per germline, CDR1 MDHEN and CDR2 SYDVKM. V lost 4 bases and J lost 2, with 9 bases in between. CDR3 nucleotide sequence: TGTGCCAGCAGTTGGTCAGGGACTGGAAACACCATATATTTT. It codes for CASSWSGTGNTIYF.

This chain connects TRBV6-1 to TRBJ2-7; 8 positions match TRBD2. CDR3 length equals 12 residues. Per the germline V gene, CDR1 is MNHNS and CDR2 is SASEGT. DNA for the CDR3: TGTGCTGCTCGAGCGGGAGCCTACGAGCAGTACTTC. This codes for CAARAGAYEQYF.

The CDR3: CSAPITYEQYF. CDR3 sequence (DNA): TGCAGTGCTCCTATTACCTACGAGCAGTACTTC. The J gene is TRBJ2-7, the V gene TRBV20-1; D uncertain. The CDR3 runs 11 residues. Trimming cost V 5 bases and J 2 bases, with 7 bases left between them. Germline assignment: CDR1 DFQATT and CDR2 SNEGSKA (reference sequence).

This clone was seen a few times. J is TRBJ2-1 and V is TRBV9, with TRBD2 identical over 13 bases. This CDR3 region has 18 residues. The trim removed 0 bases at V and 5 bases at J, leaving 8 bases unmatched. Germline V CDR1 and CDR2: SGDLS, YYNGEE. The CDR3 is CASSVAWTSGSGDNEQFF. The CDR3 DNA reads as TGTGCCAGCAGCGTAGCCTGGACTAGCGGGAGTGGAGACAATGAGCAGTTCTTC.

The CDR3 sequence: CASSDDSVTQYF. CDR3 DNA sequence: TGTGCCAGCAGCGATGACAGTGTTACGCAGTATTTT. The V call is TRBV9, the J call TRBJ2-3; weak D call: TRBD1 (5 bases). The V end lost 3 bases, the J end lost 8 bases, and 10 bases lay between the germline ends. Germline loops: CDR1 SGDLS, CDR2 YYNGEE. CDR3 size: 12 residues. Using reference TRBV9 and TRBJ2-3 for the parts outside the CDR3, the full variable domain is DSGVTQTPKHLITATGQRVTLRCSPRSGDLSVYWYQQSLDQGLQFLIQYYNGEERAKGNILERFSAQQFPDLHSELNLSSLELGDSALYFCASSDDSVTQYFGPGTRLTVL.

The J gene is TRBJ2-5, the V gene TRBV19; TRBD2 matches 7 bases. CDR1 LNHDA and CDR2 SQIVND come from the germline V gene (reference sequence). V was clipped by 3 bases and J by 4 bases; unmatched bases: 14. This CDR3 is built from 17 residues. The CDR3 region is CASSILGGSGLGETQYF. The DNA for the CDR3 is TGTGCCAGTAGTATTTTGGGCGGGAGCGGCTTAGGAGAGACCCAGTACTTC.

The chain carries TRBV7-3 and TRBJ1-2; D not resolved. This CDR3 spans 16 amino acids. Between the trimmed V and J ends, which lost 4 bases and 4 bases, there was a span of 19 bases. Germline V lookup: CDR1 SGHTA, CDR2 FQGTGA. The CDR3 DNA is TGTGCCAGCAGCTCGGGCGGGGTACAGAGATTCTATGGCTACACCTTC. Encoded protein: CASSSGGVQRFYGYTF. Combining the CDR3 with reference TRBV7-3 and TRBJ1-2 gives the whole variable domain GAGVSQTPSNKVTEKGKYVELRCDPISGHTALYWYRQSLGQGPEFLIYFQGTGAADDSGLPNDRFFAVRPEGSVSTLKIQRTERGDSAVYLCASSSGGVQRFYGYTFGSGTRLTVV.